A single sample is the source of the 17 T cell receptor beta chains below, sequenced in a study of response to subunit inactivated influenza vaccine. TCRdb fed the RT-PCR reads into MiXCR, producing one record per CDR3 protein. Of hundreds of thousands of distinct CDR3 sequences in the sample, around 8% were seen once. This material consisted of PBMCs from blood, taken less than 30 months after vaccination. The receptors here all came from a man in his fifties or sixties who received an inactivated influenza vaccine.

This clonotype has a count of ten or more. The gene calls are TRBV7-6 and TRBJ2-7; 9 bases agree with TRBD1. V shed 0 bases and J 3 bases; nucleotides not matched to a gene: 6. There are 16 residues in the CDR3. The germline V gene has CDR1 SGHVS and CDR2 FNYEAQ. Here the CDR3 reads CASSLAPGQGGYEQYF. The CDR3 coding sequence is TGTGCCAGCAGCTTAGCTCCGGGACAGGGTGGCTACGAGCAGTACTTC.

This clonotype came up a few times. V usage is TRBV29-1 and J usage is TRBJ1-2; tentatively, D is TRBD1 (6 bases). In germline, CDR1 is SQVTM, CDR2 ANQGSEA. This CDR3 has 13 amino acids. V shed 6 bases and J shed 7 bases, with 18 bases lying between them. In DNA form, the CDR3 reads TGCAGCGTAGGGGGGATTTCAGCCTCTGGCTACACCTTC. Translated: CSVGGISASGYTF.

This clonotype has just a few counts. The V call is TRBV9, the J call TRBJ2-5, with unresolved D. Trimming left V 0 bases short and J 1 base short, with 10 bases between. The germline V gene has CDR1 SGDLS and CDR2 YYNGEE. This CDR3 region has 15 residues. The CDR3: CASSVDLWGQETQYF. CDR3 sequence (DNA): TGTGCCAGCAGCGTAGATCTTTGGGGCCAAGAGACCCAGTACTTC.

This clonotype has at least ten counts. The chain couples TRBV9 to TRBJ2-2, with a possible D match to TRBD2 (6 bases). The CDR3 sequence is 14 residues long. Per the germline V gene, CDR1 is SGDLS and CDR2 is YYNGEE. The germline V and J ends were trimmed by 0 bases and 6 bases, with 9 bases remaining between them. For the CDR3, the DNA is TGTGCCAGCAGCGTAGAGCCGGGGGCCGGGGAGCTGTTTTTT. Protein: CASSVEPGAGELFF.

This clonotype has a handful of counts. The V call is TRBV27, the J call TRBJ2-7; a possible D gene is TRBD1 (6 bases). Deletions cut 5 bases from V and 3 bases from J, with 20 bases between. Germline CDR1 is MNHEY and CDR2 is SMNVEV (reference sequence). The CDR3 loop spans 16 amino acids. CDR3 amino acids: CASSLTGTSHSYEQYF. The CDR3, as DNA: TGTGCCAGCAGTCTGACCGGGACAAGTCATAGCTACGAGCAGTACTTC.

This clonotype appeared a few times. This chain joins TRBV7-8 and TRBJ2-1, with TRBD2 matching 7 bases. The junction had 4 bases not matched to a gene; V was cut back by 3 bases and J by 2 bases. The length of the CDR3 is 15 residues. CDR1 and CDR2 (germline): SGHVS, FQNEAQ. CDR3 protein: CASSFEAGTYNEQFF. As DNA, the CDR3 is TGTGCCAGCAGCTTCGAAGCGGGAACCTACAATGAGCAGTTCTTC.

The V call is TRBV5-1, the J call TRBJ2-5; 9 bases are shared with TRBD2. V dropped 4 bases and J dropped 2; count of bases not matched to a gene: 6. Per germline, CDR1 SGHRS and CDR2 YFSETQ. This CDR3 has 15 amino acids. CDR3 in amino acids: CASSPGTSPQETQYF. For the CDR3, the DNA is TGCGCCAGCAGCCCCGGGACTAGCCCACAAGAGACCCAGTACTTC.

In its sample, this clonotype was seen a few times. The rearrangement uses TRBV18 and TRBJ1-2; D gene uncertain. Trimming pared 2 bases from V and 4 bases from J, leaving 11 bases between. Germline values: CDR1 KGHSH, CDR2 LQKENI. This CDR3 is 14 amino acids long. The CDR3 protein is CASSPRREGYGYTF. The CDR3 DNA is TGTGCCAGCTCACCAAGGAGGGAGGGCTATGGCTACACCTTC.

This clonotype was seen a few times. The rearrangement links TRBV16 to TRBJ2-1; perhaps TRBD1 as D (6 bases). The germline CDR1 and CDR2 sequences are KGHSY and FQNENV. Trimming shortened V by 7 bases and J by 3 bases, and 13 bases separated the two germline ends. CDR3 length equals 14 residues. CDR3 loop: CASTPGQLYNEQFF. CDR3 bases: TGTGCCAGCACACCGGGACAACTCTACAATGAGCAGTTCTTC.

This sequence joins TRBV18 and TRBJ2-7; TRBD1 agrees at 8 bases. V lost 3 bases and J lost 5; bases outside the gene matches: 9. Germline CDR1 and CDR2: KGHSH and LQKENI. The CDR3 loop spans 15 amino acids. DNA for the CDR3: TGTGCCAGCTCACCTCTCAGGGGGCGAGGCGACGAGCAGTACTTC. As protein: CASSPLRGRGDEQYF. The full variable domain, in which reference TRBV18 and TRBJ2-7 provide the parts outside the CDR3, is NAGVMQNPRHLVRRRGQEARLRCSPMKGHSHVYWYRQLPEEGLKFMVYLQKENIIDESGMPKERFSAEFPKEGPSILRIQQVVRGDSAAYFCASSPLRGRGDEQYFGPGTRLTVT.

This clonotype was recorded at least ten times. J is TRBJ2-5 and V is TRBV11-2, with D tentatively TRBD1 or TRBD2 (5 bases each). With 0 bases removed from V and 5 bases from J, the gap between germline ends came to 19 bases. Per the germline V gene, CDR1 is SGHAT and CDR2 is FQNNGV. CDR3 size: 17 residues. The CDR3 reads CASSLEIGTRHWETQYF. The DNA of the CDR3 is TGTGCCAGCAGCTTAGAGATTGGGACCCGACATTGGGAGACCCAGTACTTC.

This clonotype has ten or more counts. CDR3 nucleotides: TGTGCCAGCAGCCAGCTTACCGGGGCGTCGGATGAGCAGTTCTTC. Translation: CASSQLTGASDEQFF. This chain connects TRBV11-2 to TRBJ2-1, with D perhaps assigned TRBD1 or TRBD2 (5 bases each). Germline V gene lookup returns CDR1 SGHAT and CDR2 FQNNGV. V lost 5 bases and J 8 bases, leaving 19 bases between the germline ends. The CDR3 covers 15 residues.

This clonotype was found a few times. The chain is built from TRBV7-2 and TRBJ1-5; a possible D gene is TRBD1 (5 bases). The germline V gene has CDR1 SGHTA and CDR2 FQGNSA. Trimming stripped 0 bases from V and 6 bases from J, with 12 bases between. The CDR3 is 15 residues long. The CDR3 loop reads CASSLAAGSGQPQHF. CDR3 in DNA: TGTGCCAGCAGCTTAGCGGCAGGGTCTGGTCAGCCCCAGCATTTT.

This clonotype has ten or more counts. J is TRBJ1-2 and V is TRBV20-1; D gene unclear. The CDR3 totals 12 residues. Germline V gene lookup returns CDR1 DFQATT and CDR2 SNEGSKA (reference sequence). The V end lost 6 bases, the J end lost 6 bases, and 14 bases lay between the germline ends. The CDR3 spells CSAHHLGHGYTF. CDR3 in DNA: TGCAGTGCCCACCATCTTGGACATGGCTACACCTTC.

This clonotype occurred a few times. The chain recombines TRBV28 with TRBJ2-7; 16 positions agree with TRBD2. Germline V gives CDR1 MDHEN, CDR2 SYDVKM. The CDR3 length is 18 residues. J gave up 5 bases and V 5 bases, and 12 bases lay outside the gene matches. The CDR3 bases are TGTGCCAGCAGTCGGATCCCCGGGACTAGCGGGAGGGCCAACGAGCAGTACTTC. As protein: CASSRIPGTSGRANEQYF. Full variable domain (outside the CDR3, taken from reference TRBV28 and TRBJ2-7): DVKVTQSSRYLVKRTGEKVFLECVQDMDHENMFWYRQDPGLGLRLIYFSYDVKMKEKGDIPEGYSVSREKKERFSLILESASTNQTSMYLCASSRIPGTSGRANEQYFGPGTRLTVT.

This clonotype was counted many times. The CDR3 loop reads CASSRQGVNEQFF. The CDR3 nucleotides read TGCGCCAGCAGCCGACAGGGGGTCAATGAGCAGTTCTTC. The chain couples TRBV5-1 to TRBJ2-1; 9 bases match TRBD1. CDR1 is SGHRS and CDR2 is YFSETQ in the germline V gene. The V gene end was trimmed by 4 bases and the J gene end by 6 bases; junction bases not matched to a gene: 2. This CDR3 spans 13 amino acids.

V and J are TRBV20-1 and TRBJ1-4; D may be TRBD1 (6 bases). CDR3 size: 13 residues. The ends were cut back, 6 bases at V and 5 bases at J, with 13 bases in the middle. CDR1 DFQATT and CDR2 SNEGSKA come from the germline V gene (reference sequence). CDR3 DNA sequence: TGCAGTGCCACCCCGGGGGCGAATGAAAAACTGTTTTTT. It translates to CSATPGANEKLFF.